The 31 T cell receptor beta chains given below trace back to one sample, sequenced in a study of neoadjuvant anti-PD-1 for oral cavity cancer. Generated by immunoSEQ multiplex PCR, the TCRdb table keeps only in-frame clones and is missing some. Of 9,500 to 15,000 clones in the sample, about two thirds were seen once. Documented time point: after neoadjuvant nivolumab, at surgical resection. Sequences were derived from PBMCs, sampled after nivolumab (anti-PD-1) treatment. Every receptor here comes from a person aged 35 to 85 with oral cavity squamous cell carcinoma.

This clone has only a few counts. This chain connects TRBV9 to TRBJ1-3; D not resolved. The length of the CDR3 is 17 residues. Looked up from germline, CDR1 is SGDLS and CDR2 is YYNGEE. V lost 4 bases and J lost 0, with 17 bases in between. CDR3 sequence (DNA): TGTGCCAGCAGCCCCTTGAGCGGACCGCTCTCTGGAAACACCATATATTTT. Translation gives CASSPLSGPLSGNTIYF.

The rearrangement links TRBV11-3 to TRBJ2-3, with 15 nucleotides matching TRBD2. Germline V lookup: CDR1 SGHNT, CDR2 YENEEA. J gave up 3 bases and V 5 bases, and 9 bases lay outside the gene matches. The CDR3 is 18 amino acids. CDR3 loop: CASSPGGLAGGPTDTQYF. DNA of the CDR3: TGTGCCAGCAGCCCCGGAGGACTAGCGGGAGGGCCAACAGATACGCAGTATTTT.

This clone is a singleton in its sample. This rearrangement joins TRBV11-2 to TRBJ1-2; the match to TRBD1 covers 7 bases. The CDR3 extends over 15 amino acids. The V gene end was trimmed by 1 base and the J gene end by 5 bases; junction bases not matched to a gene: 7. CDR1 and CDR2 (germline): SGHAT, FQNNGV. CDR3 protein: CASSLGVRGWYGYTF. The DNA of the CDR3 is TGTGCCAGCAGCTTAGGGGTCAGGGGGTGGTATGGCTACACCTTC.

The V gene is TRBV7-3, the J gene TRBJ2-1; D gene uncertain. This CDR3 has 14 residues. The V end was cut by 5 bases, the J end by 9 bases, with 17 bases between. Germline V gene lookup returns CDR1 SGHTA and CDR2 FQGTGA. This CDR3 reads CASSETSSLGEQFF. CDR3 nucleotide sequence: TGTGCCAGCAGCGAGACCTCTAGTCTCGGTGAGCAGTTCTTC.

The V gene is TRBV15, the J gene TRBJ2-2; 11 bases line up with TRBD2. Germline assignment: CDR1 LNHNV and CDR2 YYDKDF (reference sequence). This CDR3 comprises 15 residues. V lost 5 bases to trimming and J lost 5 bases; unmatched junction nucleotides: 4. Here the CDR3 DNA reads TGTGCCACCAGCTGGACTAGCGGGTATACCGGGGAGCTGTTTTTT. Translated: CATSWTSGYTGELFF.

The V call is TRBV11-2, the J call TRBJ2-1, with a weak D call TRBD2 (6 bases). V lost 0 bases and J 1 base, leaving 7 bases between the germline ends. The germline V gene encodes CDR1 SGHAT and CDR2 FQNNGV. The CDR3 length is 15 residues. CDR3 DNA: TGTGCCAGCAGCTTAGAGCGGGGTTCCTACAATGAGCAGTTCTTC. Protein: CASSLERGSYNEQFF.

J is TRBJ1-4 and V is TRBV27, with a tentative D call TRBD1 (6 bases). This CDR3 comprises 13 residues. Trimming pared 2 bases from V and 14 bases from J, leaving 15 bases between. Germline assignment: CDR1 MNHEY and CDR2 SMNVEV (reference sequence). DNA of the CDR3: TGTGCCAGCAGTTTAAGGGGGTCCACAAGGCTGTTTTTT. Protein sequence: CASSLRGSTRLFF.

The chain carries TRBV2 and TRBJ2-7, with D perhaps TRBD1 or TRBD2 (5 bases each). The CDR3 totals 17 residues. The V gene's germline CDR1 is SNHLY and CDR2 FYNNEI. The V end was cut by 6 bases, the J end by 3 bases, with 24 bases between. CDR3 coding DNA: TGTGCCAGCAGAGTCTCGGCGGGCAGGGTGGCCGACTACGAGCAGTACTTC. Its protein is CASRVSAGRVADYEQYF. Full variable domain (missing parts from reference TRBV2 and TRBJ2-7): EPEVTQTPSHQVTQMGQEVILRCVPISNHLYFYWYRQILGQKVEFLVSFYNNEISEKSEIFDDQFSVERPDGSNFTLKIRSTKLEDSAMYFCASRVSAGRVADYEQYFGPGTRLTVT.

This clone was recorded once. The chain links TRBV5-6 to TRBJ1-4; D perhaps matches TRBD1 (5 bases). Trimming stripped 4 bases from V and 7 bases from J, with 17 bases between. CDR3 length: 15 residues. In germline, CDR1 is SGHDT, CDR2 YYEEEE. The CDR3 nucleotides are TGTGCCAGCAGCCCCGGGGGGAGAGGAGCTGAAAAACTGTTTTTT. It is translated as CASSPGGRGAEKLFF.

CDR3 DNA sequence: TGTGCCAGCAGCACCGGGACAGGGGGGACTGAAGCTTTCTTT. Amino acid sequence: CASSTGTGGTEAFF. This chain links TRBV5-6 with TRBJ1-1, with 11 bases lining up with TRBD1. CDR1 and CDR2 (germline): SGHDT, YYEEEE. After removal of 4 bases from V and 5 bases from J, the junction contained 4 bases not matched to a gene. CDR3 length: 14 residues. Full variable domain (outside the CDR3, taken from reference TRBV5-6 and TRBJ1-1): DAGVTQSPTHLIKTRGQQVTLRCSPKSGHDTVSWYQQALGQGPQFIFQYYEEEERQRGNFPDRFSGHQFPNYSSELNVNALLLGDSALYLCASSTGTGGTEAFFGQGTRLTVV.

In its sample, this clone was seen once. The V call is TRBV7-9, the J call TRBJ1-6; tentative D call: TRBD1 (6 bases). The V and J ends lost 5 bases and 7 bases respectively, with 12 bases between them. The germline V gene encodes CDR1 SEHNR and CDR2 FQNEAQ (reference sequence). The CDR3 loop spans 14 amino acids. The CDR3 DNA sequence: TGTGCCAGCAGCCCAGGGGTTGCCAATTCACCCCTCCACTTT. Translating it yields CASSPGVANSPLHF.

The chain is built from TRBV7-3 and TRBJ1-1; a possible D gene is TRBD1 (5 bases). Deletions cut 2 bases from V and 5 bases from J, with 9 bases between. The germline V gene encodes CDR1 SGHTA and CDR2 FQGTGA. The CDR3 extends over 13 amino acids. The CDR3 is CASSLYGGTEAFF. DNA for the CDR3: TGTGCCAGCAGCTTATATGGGGGGACTGAAGCTTTCTTT.

This clone has more than one count but fewer than ten. The rearrangement uses TRBV5-1 and TRBJ2-1, with D unclear. The CDR3 loop spans 13 amino acids. The germline CDR1 and CDR2 sequences are SGHRS and YFSETQ. Deletions cut 4 bases from V and 3 bases from J, with 8 bases between. The CDR3: CASSPWNYNEQFF. In DNA form, the CDR3 reads TGCGCCAGCAGCCCGTGGAACTACAATGAGCAGTTCTTC.

V and J are TRBV30 and TRBJ1-4; D gene unclear. The CDR3 sequence is 15 residues long. Trimming removed 4 bases at V and 0 bases at J, with 12 bases between. The germline V gene has CDR1 GTSNPN and CDR2 SVGIG (reference sequence). The CDR3 reads CAWTVKDSTNEKLFF. The CDR3 DNA follows: TGTGCCTGGACTGTCAAGGATTCAACTAATGAAAAACTGTTTTTT.

This clone appeared a single time. The J gene is TRBJ1-4, the V gene TRBV9, with a possible D match to TRBD1 (5 bases). CDR1 is SGDLS, CDR2 YYNGEE, per germline. Trimming left V 4 bases short and J 8 bases short, with 18 bases between. The CDR3 runs 15 residues. CDR3 residues: CASSPGPGTTEKLFF. In nucleotides, the CDR3 is TGTGCCAGCAGCCCCGGACCCGGGACCACGGAAAAACTGTTTTTT.

J is TRBJ2-7 and V is TRBV27, with 8 bases lining up with TRBD2. The CDR3 loop spans 15 amino acids. The V segment lost 6 bases and the J segment 2 bases; nucleotides outside the gene matches: 9. In germline, CDR1 is MNHEY, CDR2 SMNVEV (reference sequence). CDR3 residues: CASRRGASTTYEQYF. CDR3 DNA: TGTGCCAGCAGGCGGGGGGCTAGCACCACCTACGAGCAGTACTTC.

The genes are TRBV30 and TRBJ1-1; 9 bases are shared with TRBD1. The CDR3 totals 17 residues. The V gene end was trimmed by 2 bases and the J gene end by 3 bases; junction bases not matched to a gene: 13. Germline assignment: CDR1 GTSNPN and CDR2 SVGIG (reference sequence). CDR3 DNA: TGTGCCTGGAGTTCCGACCGGTGGGGACAGGGAGACACTGAAGCTTTCTTT. Its translation is CAWSSDRWGQGDTEAFF. The full variable domain, in which reference TRBV30 and TRBJ1-1 provide the parts outside the CDR3, is SQTIHQWPATLVQPVGSPLSLECTVEGTSNPNLYWYRQAAGRGLQLLFYSVGIGQISSEVPQNLSASRPQDRQFILSSKKLLLSDSGFYLCAWSSDRWGQGDTEAFFGQGTRLTVV.

The chain carries TRBV5-4 and TRBJ2-5; 9 positions match TRBD1. V dropped 4 bases and J dropped 3; count of bases not matched to a gene: 4. From germline, CDR1 is SGHNT and CDR2 YYREEE (reference sequence). The CDR3 runs 14 residues. As DNA, the CDR3 is TGTGCCAGCAGCGTACAGGGGGCAGAAGAGACCCAGTACTTC. Its protein product is CASSVQGAEETQYF.

The chain links TRBV27 to TRBJ1-5, with 7 bases aligning to TRBD1. V trimming: 3 bases; J trimming: 6 bases; junction bases outside the gene matches: 8. Germline V gene sequence: CDR1 MNHEY, CDR2 SMNVEV (reference sequence). The CDR3 contains 15 residues. The CDR3 nucleotides read TGTGCCAGCAGTTTCCGGGCAGGGGGGAGTCAGCCCCAGCATTTT. Translating it yields CASSFRAGGSQPQHF.

This clone has just a few counts. The chain uses TRBV4-2 and TRBJ2-4, with a weak D call TRBD2 (5 bases). Per the germline V gene, CDR1 is LGHNA and CDR2 is YNFKEQ. The CDR3 is made up of 16 amino acids. Deletions cut 0 bases from V and 6 bases from J, with 15 bases between. CDR3 nucleotides: TGTGCCAGCAGCCAAGAGTCTTTCGGGGTTGGAAACATTCAGTACTTC. This gives the protein CASSQESFGVGNIQYF.

The rearrangement links TRBV6-5 to TRBJ2-7; unclear D gene. The CDR3 contains 12 residues. Germline V lookup: CDR1 MNHEY, CDR2 SVGAGI. The V gene lost 6 bases and the J gene lost 6 bases, with 12 bases spanning the gap. The CDR3 DNA reads as TGTGCCAGCAGCAGTCTCGGGCCCGAGCAGTACTTC. The encoded protein is CASSSLGPEQYF.

The rearrangement joins TRBV4-1 to TRBJ2-1; D is undetermined. V was shortened by 3 bases and J by 6 bases, with 12 bases between the two germline ends. CDR1 MGHRA and CDR2 YSYEKL come from the germline V gene. This CDR3 is 14 amino acids long. CDR3 amino acids: CASSHPTKRNEQFF. As DNA, the CDR3 is TGCGCCAGCAGCCACCCAACTAAACGCAATGAGCAGTTCTTC.

The rearrangement joins TRBV10-3 to TRBJ2-5; 14 positions match TRBD2. Trimming cost V 4 bases and J 5 bases; bases outside gene matches: 6. The germline CDR1 and CDR2 sequences are ENHRY and SYGVKD. The CDR3 loop spans 16 amino acids. DNA of the CDR3: TGTGCCATCAGTGCGGGACTAGCGGGAGTAGACGAGACCCAGTACTTC. Its translation is CAISAGLAGVDETQYF.

J is TRBJ2-7 and V is TRBV5-1; no reliable D call. Trimming shortened V by 0 bases and J by 6 bases, and 10 bases separated the two germline ends. The germline CDR1 and CDR2 sequences are SGHRS and YFSETQ. There are 13 residues in the CDR3. The CDR3: CASSLEWSGEQYF. The DNA of the CDR3 is TGCGCCAGCAGCTTGGAGTGGTCGGGCGAGCAGTACTTC.

The CDR3 region is CASRLGLQDTQYF. CDR3 sequence (DNA): TGTGCCAGCAGACTAGGTTTGCAAGATACGCAGTATTTT. This chain uses TRBV6-1 with TRBJ2-3, with D perhaps matching TRBD2 (5 bases). CDR3 length: 13 amino acids. V lost 6 bases and J 5 bases, leaving 12 bases between the germline ends. Germline V gives CDR1 MNHNS, CDR2 SASEGT.

This chain connects TRBV7-6 to TRBJ1-5; D gene unclear. The germline V gene has CDR1 SGHVS and CDR2 FNYEAQ. Trimming left V 5 bases short and J 1 base short, with 3 bases between. This CDR3 spans 12 amino acids. In DNA, the CDR3 is TGTGCCAGCAGCCACAGCAATCAGCCCCAGCATTTT. As protein: CASSHSNQPQHF.

The chain combines TRBV28 with TRBJ2-7; D is undetermined. This CDR3 has 14 residues. Trimming removed 5 bases from V and 6 bases from J, with 17 bases in between. Per the germline V gene, CDR1 is MDHEN and CDR2 is SYDVKM. The CDR3, as DNA: TGTGCCAGCAGTACCACCGCAAGAGCGACCGAGCAGTACTTC. Translating gives CASSTTARATEQYF.

V usage is TRBV7-9 and J usage is TRBJ2-7, with 8 bases that match TRBD1. The junction had 16 bases not matched to a gene; V was cut back by 4 bases and J by 2 bases. Germline values: CDR1 SEHNR, CDR2 FQNEAQ (reference sequence). The length of the CDR3 is 18 residues. The CDR3 region has the DNA TGTGCCAGCAGCTCCCGGTTGAGGGACAGGAAGTCTACCTACGAGCAGTACTTC. Translated: CASSSRLRDRKSTYEQYF.

The CDR3 is CASSLEGVKETQYF. CDR3 nucleotides: TGTGCCAGCAGCTTGGAAGGGGTCAAAGAGACCCAGTACTTC. The chain links TRBV5-6 to TRBJ2-5; tentative D call: TRBD1 (5 bases). CDR1 and CDR2 from the germline V gene are SGHDT and YYEEEE. The CDR3 extends over 14 amino acids. The ends were cut back, 0 bases at V and 3 bases at J, with 9 bases in the middle.

The CDR3 DNA is TGTGCCAGCAGGGTGGGGGGCGCGGGAGAGACCCAGTACTTC. This translates into CASRVGGAGETQYF. This sequence joins TRBV11-1 and TRBJ2-5, with D perhaps matching TRBD1 or TRBD2 (6 bases each). Per germline, CDR1 SGHAT and CDR2 FQDESV (reference sequence). This CDR3 is built from 14 residues. Deletions cut 6 bases from V and 4 bases from J, with 15 bases between.

The V gene is TRBV7-9, the J gene TRBJ2-7; 7 bases line up with TRBD2. V shed 7 bases, J shed 6 bases, and the junction held 6 bases outside the gene matches. Germline assignment: CDR1 SEHNR and CDR2 FQNEAQ (reference sequence). The CDR3 runs 12 residues. The DNA for the CDR3 is TGTGCCAGCACCGGATCGGGAGGCGAGCAGTACTTC. It codes for CASTGSGGEQYF.